Listed here are 32 T cell receptor beta chains from one sample, sequenced in a study of blood T cell repertoires in COVID-19. TCRdb's copy holds only in-frame clones and misses some; the assay was immunoSEQ multiplex PCR. The sample holds over 85,000 clones, around 86% seen once. The sequencing input was peripheral blood. The source of these receptors is a man aged 35 to 55 with acute or convalescent COVID-19.

The V call is TRBV11-2, the J call TRBJ2-7, with D perhaps matching TRBD2 (6 bases). The V gene's germline CDR1 is SGHAT and CDR2 FQNNGV. Trimming removed 1 base from V and 0 bases from J, with 10 bases in between. This CDR3 has 15 residues. The CDR3 reads CASSLGSGSSYEQYF. In DNA, the CDR3 is TGTGCCAGCAGCTTAGGATCCGGGAGCTCCTACGAGCAGTACTTC.

The rearrangement uses TRBV4-2 and TRBJ2-5; D is possibly TRBD2 (6 bases). This CDR3 has 18 residues. CDR1 is LGHNA, CDR2 YNFKEQ, per germline. With 4 bases removed from V and 2 bases from J, the gap between germline ends came to 23 bases. The CDR3 sequence is CASSLFAPGTQIQETQYF. The CDR3 DNA reads as TGTGCCAGCAGCCTCTTCGCTCCCGGGACTCAAATTCAAGAGACCCAGTACTTC.

The chain employs TRBV11-2 and TRBJ1-1, with D possibly matching TRBD1 (5 bases). This CDR3 has 14 residues. From germline, CDR1 is SGHAT and CDR2 FQNNGV. The V and J ends lost 3 bases and 2 bases respectively, with 10 bases between them. CDR3 protein: CASSFQGTNTEAFF. In DNA form, the CDR3 reads TGTGCCAGCAGCTTCCAGGGCACCAACACTGAAGCTTTCTTT.

This chain connects TRBV2 to TRBJ2-3, with TRBD2 matching 12 bases. Losses at the gene ends were 6 bases for V and 9 bases for J; bases not matched to a gene: 13. This CDR3 region has 16 residues. Germline V CDR1 and CDR2: SNHLY, FYNNEI. The CDR3 loop is CASRETSGGARGTQYF. As DNA, the CDR3 is TGTGCCAGCAGGGAGACTAGCGGGGGTGCACGTGGGACGCAGTATTTT. Based on the CDR3 plus reference TRBV2 and TRBJ2-3, the full variable domain is EPEVTQTPSHQVTQMGQEVILRCVPISNHLYFYWYRQILGQKVEFLVSFYNNEISEKSEIFDDQFSVERPDGSNFTLKIRSTKLEDSAMYFCASRETSGGARGTQYFGPGTRLTVL.

The chain joins TRBV30 to TRBJ2-1; D might be TRBD1 (6 bases). The V end was cut by 6 bases, the J end by 6 bases, with 9 bases between. Germline loops: CDR1 GTSNPN, CDR2 SVGIG (reference sequence). This CDR3 contains 11 residues. The CDR3 bases are TGTGCCTGTACAGGGCTCAATGAGCAGTTCTTC. Protein: CACTGLNEQFF.

The chain employs TRBV19 and TRBJ2-3, with 13 bases that match TRBD2. Germline V CDR1 and CDR2: LNHDA, SQIVND (reference sequence). The J segment lost 2 bases and the V segment lost 4 bases, leaving 9 bases of the junction unmatched. The CDR3 extends over 18 amino acids. The CDR3 reads CASSTGLAGMGVTDTQYF. CDR3 nucleotides: TGTGCCAGTAGTACGGGACTAGCGGGGATGGGGGTCACAGATACGCAGTATTTT.

The chain carries TRBV7-9 and TRBJ2-3; D call uncertain. Germline CDR1 and CDR2: SEHNR and FQNEAQ (reference sequence). V shed 4 bases and J shed 6 bases, with 14 bases lying between them. The CDR3 totals 14 residues. As DNA, the CDR3 is TGTGCCAGCAGCTCCCACATCCGATCGGATACGCAGTATTTT. It is translated as CASSSHIRSDTQYF.

The chain carries TRBV19 and TRBJ1-5; D remains ambiguous. V shed 3 bases and J shed 0 bases, with 9 bases lying between them. Germline values: CDR1 LNHDA, CDR2 SQIVND (reference sequence). The CDR3 extends over 15 amino acids. CDR3 nucleotide sequence: TGTGCCAGTAGTATCCCCAGAAGTAGCAATCAGCCCCAGCATTTT. Translated, it gives CASSIPRSSNQPQHF.

The J gene is TRBJ1-2, the V gene TRBV4-2, with D tentatively TRBD1 (5 bases). CDR1 is LGHNA, CDR2 YNFKEQ, per germline. This CDR3 is 15 amino acids long. V dropped 7 bases and J dropped 4 bases, with 19 bases sitting between them. DNA of the CDR3: TGTGCCAGCACCCCCACCGGGACGGGGGGCTATGGCTACACCTTC. Amino acid sequence: CASTPTGTGGYGYTF.

The chain carries TRBV21-1 and TRBJ2-1; the table's D call, TRBD1, has no DNA check behind it. TRBV21-1 is assigned pseudogene status. The CDR3 is 19 residues long. CDR3: CASSTQTDRLKSSYNEQFF. CDR3 in DNA: TGTGCCAGCAGCACTCAAACCGACAGGCTAAAGAGCTCCTACAATGAGCAGTTCTTC.

This clone was observed a single time. This chain uses TRBV30 with TRBJ1-1; D is ambiguous. Germline loops: CDR1 GTSNPN, CDR2 SVGIG (reference sequence). Between the trimmed V and J ends, which lost 0 bases and 5 bases, there was a span of 10 bases. The CDR3 spans 13 residues. CDR3 region: CAWSVREGTEAFF. The CDR3 nucleotides read TGTGCCTGGAGTGTACGGGAAGGGACTGAAGCTTTCTTT.

The CDR3 region has the DNA TGTGCCAGCGGCCCTAACAGCTCTGGAAACACCATATATTTT. Protein sequence: CASGPNSSGNTIYF. The rearrangement links TRBV2 to TRBJ1-3; D uncertain. V was shortened by 8 bases and J by 0 bases, with 11 bases between the two germline ends. Per germline, CDR1 SNHLY and CDR2 FYNNEI. This CDR3 has 14 residues.

The chain joins TRBV9 to TRBJ2-5; 9 nucleotides line up with TRBD1. CDR1 is SGDLS and CDR2 is YYNGEE in the germline V gene. V shed 2 bases and J 5 bases; nucleotides not matched to a gene: 4. The CDR3 runs 14 residues. The CDR3 region has the DNA TGTGCCAGCAGCGTGGGACAGGGAGGGGAGACCCAGTACTTC. This translates into CASSVGQGGETQYF.

This sequence joins TRBV28 and TRBJ1-4; D not certain. V lost 7 bases to trimming and J lost 1 base, with 10 bases between them. Germline values: CDR1 MDHEN, CDR2 SYDVKM. The CDR3 totals 14 residues. The CDR3 DNA sequence: TGTGCCAGCATCCGGGAAGGAACTAATGAAAAACTGTTTTTT. It yields the protein CASIREGTNEKLFF.

The chain couples TRBV29-1 to TRBJ2-5, with D tentatively TRBD1 (6 bases). The V and J ends lost 4 bases and 5 bases respectively, with 14 bases between them. The CDR3 is 13 amino acids. Germline V gene sequence: CDR1 SQVTM, CDR2 ANQGSEA. This CDR3 is CSVGQGTGETQYF. The CDR3 DNA is TGCAGCGTTGGTCAGGGGACGGGTGAGACCCAGTACTTC. The full variable domain, in which reference TRBV29-1 and TRBJ2-5 provide the parts outside the CDR3, is SAVISQKPSRDICQRGTSLTIQCQVDSQVTMMFWYRQQPGQSLTLIATANQGSEATYESGFVIDKFPISRPNLTFSTLTVSNMSPEDSSIYLCSVGQGTGETQYFGPGTRLLVL.

This clone appeared a single time. The CDR3 is CASSNTPQGVNTGELFF. CDR3 nucleotide sequence: TGCGCCAGCAGCAACACACCCCAGGGGGTGAACACCGGGGAGCTGTTTTTT. V gene TRBV5-1 combines with J gene TRBJ2-2, with 7 bases matching TRBD1. Germline CDR1 and CDR2: SGHRS and YFSETQ. The CDR3 has 17 amino acids. The V and J ends lost 4 bases and 1 base, in that order; junction bases with no gene match: 10. Filled out from reference TRBV5-1 and TRBJ2-2, the complete variable domain reads KAGVTQTPRYLIKTRGQQVTLSCSPISGHRSVSWYQQTPGQGLQFLFEYFSETQRNKGNFPGRFSGRQFSNSRSEMNVSTLELGDSALYLCASSNTPQGVNTGELFFGEGSRLTVL.

The chain employs TRBV5-4 and TRBJ2-7; 9 bases agree with TRBD1. CDR3 length equals 15 residues. Germline assignment: CDR1 SGHNT and CDR2 YYREEE (reference sequence). V dropped 4 bases and J dropped 2; count of bases not matched to a gene: 7. The CDR3 sequence: CASSRTGVGPYEQYF. As DNA, the CDR3 is TGTGCCAGCAGCAGGACAGGGGTGGGGCCCTACGAGCAGTACTTC. The whole variable domain, filled in from reference TRBV5-4 and TRBJ2-7, reads ETGVTQSPTHLIKTRGQQVTLRCSSQSGHNTVSWYQQALGQGPQFIFQYYREEENGRGNFPPRFSGLQFPNYSSELNVNALELDDSALYLCASSRTGVGPYEQYFGPGTRLTVT.

V is TRBV5-1 and J is TRBJ2-3; 12 nucleotides match TRBD2. Germline V gene data show CDR1 as SGHRS and CDR2 as YFSETQ. J was trimmed by 3 bases and V by 0 bases; bases with no gene match: 5. The CDR3 runs 17 residues. In DNA, the CDR3 is TGCGCCAGCAGCTTGGCGGGACTAGCGGGCCGAACAGATACGCAGTATTTT. Translated: CASSLAGLAGRTDTQYF.

V and J are TRBV4-1 and TRBJ2-7; D might be TRBD1 (5 bases). There are 14 residues in the CDR3. CDR1 MGHRA and CDR2 YSYEKL come from the germline V gene. V was cut by 1 base and J by 2 bases, with 9 bases left in between. The CDR3 bases are TGCGCCAGCAGCCAAGGCGACAGCACCTACGAGCAGTACTTC. Protein product: CASSQGDSTYEQYF.

This clone has just one count. The V call is TRBV29-1, the J call TRBJ1-6; D gene unclear. There are 11 residues in the CDR3. Germline CDR1 is SQVTM and CDR2 is ANQGSEA. V was trimmed by 0 bases and J by 14 bases, leaving 8 bases between them. Written as DNA, the CDR3 is TGCAGCGTTGAAGATCGCGGGTCCCTCCACTTT. Amino acids: CSVEDRGSLHF.

The gene calls are TRBV3-1 (or the pseudogene TRBV3-2) and TRBJ2-7, with TRBD2 identical over 7 bases. The J segment lost 4 bases and the V segment lost 1 base, leaving 1 base of the junction unmatched. Germline V CDR1 and CDR2: LGHDT, YNNKEL (reference sequence). This CDR3 comprises 13 residues. Here the CDR3 DNA reads TGTGCCAGCAGCCAAGCCGGGGGGTACGAGCAGTACTTC. Translating gives CASSQAGGYEQYF.

This clone turned up a few times. V and J are TRBV29-1 and TRBJ2-3; no reliable D call. CDR1 SQVTM and CDR2 ANQGSEA come from the germline V gene. The ends were cut back, 2 bases at V and 2 bases at J, with 8 bases in the middle. The CDR3 spans 13 residues. The CDR3 sequence is CSVEPGSTDTQYF. The CDR3 DNA reads as TGCAGCGTTGAACCGGGTTCCACAGATACGCAGTATTTT.

This clone occurred a few times. V usage is TRBV27 and J usage is TRBJ1-6; D is possibly TRBD1 (5 bases). With 3 bases removed from V and 9 bases from J, the gap between germline ends came to 12 bases. This CDR3 comprises 14 residues. CDR1 and CDR2 from the germline V gene are MNHEY and SMNVEV (reference sequence). The CDR3 DNA reads as TGTGCCAGCAGTTTGGAGGGGCGAGGTTCACCCCTCCACTTT. Translating it yields CASSLEGRGSPLHF.

V is TRBV19 and J is TRBJ2-2; D might be TRBD1 (6 bases). The CDR3 consists of 13 residues. Germline V lookup: CDR1 LNHDA, CDR2 SQIVND (reference sequence). Trimming stripped 5 bases from V and 7 bases from J, with 11 bases between. The CDR3 region is CASSPSDSGELFF. In nucleotides, the CDR3 is TGTGCCAGTAGTCCCTCGGACAGCGGGGAGCTGTTTTTT.

This clone showed up just a few times. V usage is TRBV2 and J usage is TRBJ2-7, with 8 bases fitting TRBD2. Germline V gene data show CDR1 as SNHLY and CDR2 as FYNNEI. The CDR3 consists of 13 residues. V gave up 5 bases and J gave up 2 bases; unmatched junction bases: 2. The chain's CDR3 is CASSYSGAYEQYF. CDR3 nucleotide sequence: TGTGCCAGCAGTTATAGCGGGGCCTACGAGCAGTACTTC.

V usage is TRBV5-4 and J usage is TRBJ2-2; the D gene is possibly TRBD2 (5 bases). CDR3 length: 14 residues. Trimming stripped 4 bases from V and 5 bases from J, with 12 bases between. Germline CDR1 SGHNT, CDR2 YYREEE (reference sequence). Here the CDR3 reads CASSKLGETGELFF. The CDR3 DNA is TGTGCCAGCAGCAAACTTGGGGAGACCGGGGAGCTGTTTTTT.

The V and J genes are TRBV6-5 and TRBJ2-2; no clear D gene. Looked up from germline, CDR1 is MNHEY and CDR2 is SVGAGI. V was cut by 8 bases and J by 0 bases, with 7 bases left in between. The CDR3 consists of 13 residues. CDR3 sequence: CASGLTNTGELFF. For the CDR3, the DNA is TGTGCCAGCGGCCTGACGAACACCGGGGAGCTGTTTTTT.

This clone has more than one count but fewer than ten. V gene TRBV4-2 combines with J gene TRBJ2-7; TRBD1 matches at 8 bases. Unmatched junction bases numbered 9, after V lost 4 bases and J lost 4 bases. The CDR3 is 15 residues long. Germline V gives CDR1 LGHNA, CDR2 YNFKEQ. CDR3 nucleotides: TGTGCCAGCAGCCCTGGGACAGGCGGCCATTACGAGCAGTACTTC. Protein: CASSPGTGGHYEQYF.

DNA of the CDR3: TGTGCCAGCAGTTCACGACTAGCGGGATTCTACGAGCAGTACTTC. Translated: CASSSRLAGFYEQYF. The chain uses TRBV6-6 and TRBJ2-7, with TRBD2 matching 11 bases. Germline CDR1 reads MNHNY; CDR2 reads SVGAGI (reference sequence). The CDR3 runs to 15 residues. V was clipped by 4 bases and J by 3 bases; unmatched bases: 5.

The V gene is TRBV9, the J gene TRBJ2-7; TRBD2 matches at 8 bases. Germline CDR1 and CDR2: SGDLS and YYNGEE. The CDR3 runs 14 residues. J gave up 2 bases and V 3 bases, and 4 bases lay outside the gene matches. Written as DNA, the CDR3 is TGTGCCAGCAGCGCAGGGACTAGAACCTACGAGCAGTACTTC. It encodes CASSAGTRTYEQYF.

The CDR3 region is CASSQDRRIAGASSTDTQYF. Here the CDR3 DNA reads TGCGCCAGCAGCCAAGATCGCCGGATAGCGGGGGCCTCTAGCACAGATACGCAGTATTTT. The chain couples TRBV4-3 to TRBJ2-3; 9 bases line up with TRBD2. The junction had 13 bases not matched to a gene; V was cut back by 0 bases and J by 0 bases. The CDR3 has 20 residues. The V gene's germline CDR1 is LGHNA and CDR2 YSLEER.

This chain joins TRBV3-1 (or the pseudogene TRBV3-2) and TRBJ1-2; no clear D gene. The germline V gene has CDR1 LGHDT and CDR2 YNNKEL (reference sequence). Trimming removed 2 bases from V and 7 bases from J, with 14 bases in between. The CDR3 runs to 14 residues. CDR3 nucleotides: TGTGCCAGCAGCCAATATGGGGAGTTAGGTGGCTACACCTTC. Protein product: CASSQYGELGGYTF.